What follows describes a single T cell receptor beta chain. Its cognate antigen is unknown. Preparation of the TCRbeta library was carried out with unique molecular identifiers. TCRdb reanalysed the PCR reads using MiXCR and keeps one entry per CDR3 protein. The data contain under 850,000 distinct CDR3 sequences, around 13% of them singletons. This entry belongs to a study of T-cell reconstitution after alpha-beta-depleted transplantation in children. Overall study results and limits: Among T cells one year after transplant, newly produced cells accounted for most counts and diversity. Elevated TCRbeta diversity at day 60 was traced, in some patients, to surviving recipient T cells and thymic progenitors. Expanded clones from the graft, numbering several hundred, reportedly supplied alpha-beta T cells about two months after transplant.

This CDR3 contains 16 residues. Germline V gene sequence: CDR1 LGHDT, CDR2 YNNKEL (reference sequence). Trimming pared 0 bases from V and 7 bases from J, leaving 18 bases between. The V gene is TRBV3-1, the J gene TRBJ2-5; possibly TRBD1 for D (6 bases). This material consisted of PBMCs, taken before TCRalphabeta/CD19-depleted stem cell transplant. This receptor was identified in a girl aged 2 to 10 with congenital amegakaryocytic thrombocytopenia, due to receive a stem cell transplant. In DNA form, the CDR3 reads TGTGCCAGCAGCCAAGATAGGGCAGGGGAACGGGGGACCCAGTACTTC. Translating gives CASSQDRAGERGTQYF.